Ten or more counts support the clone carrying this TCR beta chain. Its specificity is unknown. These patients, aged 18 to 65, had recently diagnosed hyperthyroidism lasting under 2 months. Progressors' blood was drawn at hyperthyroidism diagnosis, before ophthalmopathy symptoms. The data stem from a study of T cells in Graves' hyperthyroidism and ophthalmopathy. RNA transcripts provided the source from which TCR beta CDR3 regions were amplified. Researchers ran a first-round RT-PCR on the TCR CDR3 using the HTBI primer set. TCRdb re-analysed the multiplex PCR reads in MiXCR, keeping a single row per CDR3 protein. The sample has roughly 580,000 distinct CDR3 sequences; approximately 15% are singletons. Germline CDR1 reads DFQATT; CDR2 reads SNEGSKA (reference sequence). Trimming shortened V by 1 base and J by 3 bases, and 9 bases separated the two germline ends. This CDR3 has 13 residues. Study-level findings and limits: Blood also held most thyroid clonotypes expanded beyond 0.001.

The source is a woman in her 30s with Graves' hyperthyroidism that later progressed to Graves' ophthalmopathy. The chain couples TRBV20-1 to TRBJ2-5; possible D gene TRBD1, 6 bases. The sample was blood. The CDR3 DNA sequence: TGCAGTGCTAGAGGGACAGCAAAAGAGACCCAGTACTTC. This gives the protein CSARGTAKETQYF.